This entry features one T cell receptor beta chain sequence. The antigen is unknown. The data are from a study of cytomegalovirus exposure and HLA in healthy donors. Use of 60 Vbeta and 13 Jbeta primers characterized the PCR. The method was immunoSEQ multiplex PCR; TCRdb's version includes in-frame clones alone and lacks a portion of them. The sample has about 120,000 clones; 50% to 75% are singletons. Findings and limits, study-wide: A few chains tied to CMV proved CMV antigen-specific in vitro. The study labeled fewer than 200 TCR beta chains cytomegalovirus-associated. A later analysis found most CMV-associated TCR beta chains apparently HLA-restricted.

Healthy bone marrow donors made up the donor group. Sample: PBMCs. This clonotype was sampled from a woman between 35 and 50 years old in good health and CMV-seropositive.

CDR3 bases: TGTGCCAGCAGTTCATTTGGGGGGGTAGAGCAGTACTTC. Its protein is CASSSFGGVEQYF. V gene TRBV28 combines with J gene TRBJ2-7; 7 bases fit TRBD2. Looked up from germline, CDR1 is MDHEN and CDR2 is SYDVKM. This CDR3 contains 13 residues. V shed 4 bases and J 7 bases; nucleotides not matched to a gene: 7.